The 17 T cell receptor beta chains below were found in one sample sequenced in a study of metastatic and nonmetastatic thyroid tumors. No treatment of any kind had been given to any patient before thyroid surgery. TCRdb called clones again from the PCR reads with MiXCR. The profile shows around 28,000 clones, under 15% of them singletons. The source material was blood. All receptors come from a female donor with papillary thyroid cancer or a benign thyroid nodule (not recorded which). Some clones in this sample may be carry-over from other donors' samples.

This clone was counted at least ten times. The sample contains more than one DNA sequence encoding this CDR3. The chain combines TRBV6-2 or TRBV6-3 with TRBJ1-1; D gene unclear. This CDR3 comprises 12 residues. Deletions cut 8 bases from V and 5 bases from J, with 12 bases between. Germline V gene sequence: CDR1 MNHEY, CDR2 SVGEGT. The CDR3 nucleotides read TGTGCCAGCGGGCGATCCATTACTGAAGCTTTCTTT. It encodes CASGRSITEAFF.

In this sample, this clone turned up once. A much larger clone is a single base away; this may be a read error. Different DNA sequences within this sample yield the same CDR3. V gene TRBV5-1 combines with J gene TRBJ2-3; D might be TRBD2 (6 bases). CDR1 and CDR2 from the germline V gene are SGHRS and YFSETQ. Trimming removed 2 bases from V and 2 bases from J, with 15 bases in between. CDR3 length: 16 residues. The CDR3 spells CASSLLAGVSTDTQYF. DNA of the CDR3: TGCGCCAGCAGCTTACTAGCTGGAGTATCCACAGATACGCAGTATTTT.

There are many counts of this clone. The rearrangement joins TRBV5-1 to TRBJ2-5; 9 nucleotides line up with TRBD2. Trimming cost V 0 bases and J 5 bases; bases outside gene matches: 11. Germline V gives CDR1 SGHRS, CDR2 YFSETQ. The CDR3 has 17 residues. The chain's CDR3 is CASSLEAGGPIMETQYF. Written as DNA, the CDR3 is TGCGCCAGCAGCTTGGAGGCGGGAGGGCCAATTATGGAGACCCAGTACTTC.

This clone was seen ten or more times. The V call is TRBV7-9, the J call TRBJ2-6; tentatively, D is TRBD2 (6 bases). The CDR3 length is 17 residues. The germline V gene has CDR1 SEHNR and CDR2 FQNEAQ (reference sequence). Deletions cut 4 bases from V and 1 base from J, with 14 bases between. CDR3 coding DNA: TGTGCCAGCAGCTCATGGCGGGAACCTTCTGGGGCCAACGTCCTGACTTTC. Translation gives CASSSWREPSGANVLTF.

This clone appeared many times. The chain couples TRBV2 to TRBJ2-1, with D possibly TRBD2 on 6 matching bases. V was clipped by 6 bases and J by 4 bases, with 13 bases between them. The germline V gene has CDR1 SNHLY and CDR2 FYNNEI. The CDR3 is made up of 14 amino acids. The chain's CDR3 is CASRAGTSYNEQFF. The CDR3 nucleotides are TGTGCCAGCAGGGCCGGGACTTCGTACAATGAGCAGTTCTTC.

This clone was picked up many times. J is TRBJ2-7 and V is TRBV3-1, with D unresolved. Trimming pared 1 base from V and 7 bases from J, leaving 8 bases between. This CDR3 is built from 12 residues. Germline V CDR1 and CDR2: LGHDT, YNNKEL (reference sequence). CDR3 in DNA: TGTGCCAGCAGCCAAGGCCGTGGGGAGCAGTACTTC. Translating it yields CASSQGRGEQYF.

This clone was seen ten or more times. The J gene is TRBJ2-7, the V gene TRBV9; 10 positions agree with TRBD2. The junction had 8 bases not matched to a gene; V was cut back by 4 bases and J by 4 bases. Germline CDR1 is SGDLS and CDR2 is YYNGEE. CDR3 length equals 15 residues. CDR3 amino acids: CASSPLGTSAYEQYF. The CDR3 DNA reads TGTGCCAGCAGCCCGCTCGGGACTAGCGCTTACGAGCAGTACTTC.

This clone occurred many times. J is TRBJ2-7 and V is TRBV2; D is perhaps TRBD2 (7 bases). V was trimmed by 7 bases and J by 3 bases, leaving 16 bases between them. This CDR3 has 14 residues. The germline V gene has CDR1 SNHLY and CDR2 FYNNEI. The CDR3: CASTPEGGYYEQYF. The CDR3 DNA reads as TGTGCCAGCACACCAGAGGGGGGGTACTACGAGCAGTACTTC.

This clone was seen many times. The chain has TRBV30 and TRBJ2-3; D is unresolved. The V end was cut by 4 bases, the J end by 5 bases, with 13 bases between. CDR1 and CDR2 from the germline V gene are GTSNPN and SVGIG (reference sequence). This CDR3 is built from 13 residues. DNA for the CDR3: TGTGCCTGGAACCTCCGACTGGGAGATACGCAGTATTTT. It yields the protein CAWNLRLGDTQYF.

This clone was seen ten or more times. The same CDR3 can be traced to other DNA sequences in this sample. This chain connects TRBV29-1 to TRBJ1-1, with a tentative D call TRBD1 (5 bases). CDR3 size: 12 residues. Germline V lookup: CDR1 SQVTM, CDR2 ANQGSEA. The CDR3 loop reads CSTRGGSAEAFF. Written as DNA, the CDR3 is TGCAGTACGCGTGGGGGGAGCGCTGAAGCTTTCTTT.

This clone was found many times. The chain is built from TRBV28 and TRBJ2-1, with TRBD1 as a possible D gene (5 bases). Germline loops: CDR1 MDHEN, CDR2 SYDVKM. CDR3 length equals 13 residues. Trimming left V 8 bases short and J 2 bases short, with 10 bases between. Here the CDR3 DNA reads TGTGCCAGCTCCTTGGGGCCCTACAATGAGCAGTTCTTC. It codes for CASSLGPYNEQFF.

This clone was recorded many times. This sequence joins TRBV7-9 and TRBJ2-2, with TRBD2 matching 12 bases. CDR3 size: 18 residues. CDR1 is SEHNR, CDR2 FQNEAQ, per germline (reference sequence). The V gene end was trimmed by 5 bases and the J gene end by 5 bases; junction bases not matched to a gene: 12. Here the CDR3 DNA reads TGTGCCAGCAGCGAGACTAGCGGGAGTTGGGGGTTAACCGGGGAGCTGTTTTTT. Protein sequence: CASSETSGSWGLTGELFF.

By sample fraction, this clone is medium-sized (0.01 to 0.1%). The rearrangement links TRBV20-1 to TRBJ1-2; D remains ambiguous. This CDR3 is built from 13 residues. With 3 bases removed from V and 4 bases from J, the gap between germline ends came to 12 bases. Germline V gene data show CDR1 as DFQATT and CDR2 as SNEGSKA (reference sequence). As DNA, the CDR3 is TGCAGTGCTAGTCCGACCGGGAGCTATGGCTACACCTTC. Translated, it gives CSASPTGSYGYTF.

V usage is TRBV6-1 and J usage is TRBJ1-6; D gene ambiguous. In germline, CDR1 is MNHNS, CDR2 SASEGT. The CDR3 is made up of 17 amino acids. Trimming took 6 bases from V and 1 from J, leaving 16 bases between them. CDR3 amino acids: CASSRGRSRSYNSPLHF. The CDR3 region has the DNA TGTGCCAGCAGCCGAGGCAGGTCTAGGTCCTATAATTCACCCCTCCACTTT.

This clone is categorized as medium-sized. J is TRBJ1-2 and V is TRBV20-1; the D is unclear. V lost 0 bases and J lost 5, with 13 bases in between. CDR1 DFQATT and CDR2 SNEGSKA come from the germline V gene (reference sequence). This CDR3 comprises 14 residues. The CDR3: CSARELGIGYGYTF. CDR3 in DNA: TGCAGTGCTAGAGAACTTGGTATTGGGTATGGCTACACCTTC.

Remarks on this clone: The germline gene is not matched at one end of the junction; a read error may be the cause. The rearrangement links TRBV7-3 to TRBJ2-2; D could derive from TRBD1 or TRBD2 (6 bases each). CDR3 length equals 12 residues. Germline CDR1 is SGHTA and CDR2 is FQGTGA. The CDR3 here is CAGSYARGEPFF. CDR3 nucleotides: TGTGCCGGCAGCTATGCTAGGGGGGAGCCGTTTTTT.

This clone was counted at least ten times. The rearrangement links TRBV30 to TRBJ1-5; possible D gene TRBD1, 5 bases. V lost 2 bases, J lost 7 bases, and 9 bases lay in between. Germline V gene sequence: CDR1 GTSNPN, CDR2 SVGIG (reference sequence). The CDR3 covers 12 residues. In nucleotides, the CDR3 is TGTGCCTGGAGTAGAGAGGGGCAGCCCCAGCATTTT. This gives the protein CAWSREGQPQHF.